This is a list of T cell receptor beta chains from one sample in a study of PD-L1 blockade in urothelial cancer. Clones were sequenced by immunoSEQ multiplex PCR, and TCRdb holds only the in-frame ones, with some missing. Found here are tens of thousands of clones, around 86% of them singletons; the top ten hold about 10%. The sample here was PBMCs, taken around atezolizumab (anti-PD-L1) treatment. The receptors derive from a man in his 60s with urothelial cancer. CDR3s include the opening cysteine and the closing phenylalanine or tryptophan. The order of the fields is clone size, V gene, D gene, J gene, CDR3 protein, CDR3 DNA. A D gene is named only where the DNA matches it firmly. Clone size is stated in some rows and not others, as once, few, many or a class when expanded.

once	TRBV30	NA	TRBJ1-5	CAFSGFSNQPQHF	TGTGCCTTCTCGGGGTTTAGCAATCAGCCCCAGCATTTT
NA	TRBV29-1	TRBD2	TRBJ2-1	CSVVSGGTYNEQFF	TGCAGCGTTGTGTCGGGGGGGACCTACAATGAGCAGTTCTTC
NA	TRBV11-3	NA	TRBJ2-2	CASSAGGSGTGELFF	TGTGCCAGCAGCGCAGGAGGGTCAGGCACCGGGGAGCTGTTTTTT
NA	TRBV18	TRBD1	TRBJ2-1	CASSPGQGENEQFF	TGTGCCAGCTCACCCGGGCAGGGGGAAAATGAGCAGTTCTTC
NA	TRBV11-2	NA	TRBJ1-2	CASSPGFNYGYTF	TGTGCCAGCAGCCCGGGATTTAACTATGGCTACACCTTC
NA	TRBV18	NA	TRBJ2-7	CASSSGFYEQYF	TGTGCCAGCTCGTCGGGATTCTACGAGCAGTACTTC
NA	TRBV6-5	TRBD1	TRBJ2-7	CASSYLRTGTLYEQYF	TGTGCCAGCAGTTACTTACGGACAGGGACCCTCTACGAGCAGTACTTC
once	TRBV11-1	NA	TRBJ2-7	CASSPRQNSYEQYF	TGTGCCAGCAGCCCGCGACAGAACTCCTACGAGCAGTACTTC
few	TRBV30	NA	TRBJ1-1	CACLGEEAFF	TGTGCCTGCCTCGGGGAGGAAGCTTTCTTT
few	TRBV5-6	TRBD1	TRBJ1-6	CASSLGDRENSPLHF	TGTGCCAGCAGCTTGGGGGACAGGGAAAATTCACCCCTCCACTTT
NA	TRBV5-1	NA	TRBJ2-7	CASSLRTIGDEQYF	TGCGCCAGCAGCTTACGGACAATTGGCGACGAGCAGTACTTC
NA	TRBV11-2	TRBD1	TRBJ1-1	CASSLEDRGTEAFF	TGTGCCAGCAGCTTAGAGGACAGGGGCACTGAAGCTTTCTTT
medium-sized	TRBV30	NA	TRBJ1-2	CAWSATENYGYTF	TGTGCCTGGAGTGCGACAGAAAACTATGGCTACACCTTC
few	TRBV5-6	TRBD1	TRBJ1-4	CASSLLRQGEVEKLFF	TGTGCCAGCAGTTTATTACGACAGGGGGAGGTTGAAAAACTGTTTTTT
NA	TRBV19	TRBD1	TRBJ2-1	CASSIGTGEWAEQFF	TGTGCCAGTAGTATCGGGACAGGGGAGTGGGCTGAGCAGTTCTTC
NA	TRBV4-2	NA	TRBJ2-1	CASSQPGQPYNEQFF	TGTGCCAGCAGCCAACCTGGACAGCCTTACAATGAGCAGTTCTTC
NA	TRBV15	NA	TRBJ2-2	CATSRVRRSGELFF	TGTGCCACCAGCAGAGTACGGAGATCCGGGGAGCTGTTTTTT